The present entry profiles one T cell receptor (beta chain) with its context. The source of the sample is a study of cytomegalovirus exposure and HLA in healthy donors. 60 Vbeta and 13 Jbeta primers were used in PCR. Here immunoSEQ multiplex PCR was the method, and the copy in TCRdb shows in-frame clones only, minus some. Of some 190,000 clones detected, around 87% appear once; the ten largest clones hold 1% to 1.5%. From germline, CDR1 is MNHNS and CDR2 SASEGT. The CDR3 loop spans 14 amino acids. The V gene lost 5 bases and the J gene lost 2 bases, with 12 bases spanning the gap. Among the donors, all were healthy bone marrow donors.

The sequence derives from a man between 25 and 39 years old in good health and CMV-seronegative. This sequence joins TRBV6-1 and TRBJ2-5; a possible D gene is TRBD1 (5 bases). Sequencing was performed on PBMCs. The CDR3 spells CASSSRVGQETQYF. CDR3 coding DNA: TGTGCCAGCAGTTCCAGGGTGGGGCAAGAGACCCAGTACTTC.